This T cell receptor (beta chain) comes out of a study of blood T cell repertoires in COVID-19. At the level of the study: Both acute and convalescent COVID-19 samples were obtained from the United States, Italy and Spain. T cells, B-cell-depleted T cells, or PBMCs supplied cDNA or gDNA.

Original processing notes: It was from reference gene primer amplification that nucleated cell counts were estimated. Profiling relied on immunoSEQ multiplex PCR, and the TCRdb table lists in-frame clones only, not all of them. That table supplies the V and J calls and clone size; D and trimming were determined from the DNA. The repertoire holds roughly 190,000 clones, 80% seen once, with under 8% in the top ten. Between the trimmed V and J ends, which lost 0 bases and 6 bases, there was a span of 10 bases. This CDR3 is built from 14 residues. Germline assignment: CDR1 SGHRS and CDR2 YFSETQ. Sequencing input: peripheral blood. The clonotype comes from a man between 60 and 75 years old with acute or convalescent COVID-19. The V call is TRBV5-1, the J call TRBJ2-1; no reliable D call. In DNA form, the CDR3 reads TGCGCCAGCAGCTTGGTTGTCTCCGGCAATGAGCAGTTCTTC. Its protein product is CASSLVVSGNEQFF.